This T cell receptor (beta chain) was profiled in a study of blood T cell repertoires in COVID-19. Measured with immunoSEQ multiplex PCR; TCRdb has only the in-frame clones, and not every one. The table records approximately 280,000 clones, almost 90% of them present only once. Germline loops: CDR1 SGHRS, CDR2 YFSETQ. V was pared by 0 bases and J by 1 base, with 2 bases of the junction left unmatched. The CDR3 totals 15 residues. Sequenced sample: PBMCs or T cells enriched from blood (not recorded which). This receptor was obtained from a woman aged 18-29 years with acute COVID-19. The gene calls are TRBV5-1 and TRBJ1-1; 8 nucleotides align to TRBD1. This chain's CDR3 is CASSLADRGNTEAFF. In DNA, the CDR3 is TGCGCCAGCAGCTTGGCCGACAGGGGGAACACTGAAGCTTTCTTT.